These 30 T cell receptor beta chains were all obtained from the same sample, sequenced in a study of long-term antiretroviral therapy in people with HIV. Sequencing relied on immunoSEQ assay v3.0, run at survey level. Sequencing used immunoSEQ multiplex PCR; TCRdb keeps in-frame clones, though not all of them. The data hold around 18,000 clones, with 79% observed a single time. The source material was unsorted PBMCs, sampled at the start of antiretroviral therapy, before treatment. These TCRs come from a man aged 18 to 35 with HIV.

The V and J genes are TRBV2 and TRBJ2-2; D is possibly TRBD1 or TRBD2 (6 bases each). This CDR3 is built from 16 residues. From germline, CDR1 is SNHLY and CDR2 FYNNEI. Trimming left V 8 bases short and J 5 bases short, with 21 bases between. CDR3 bases: TGTGCCAGCTCTTACCTCGGAGGGGGATGGACCGGGGAGCTGTTTTTT. Translation gives CASSYLGGGWTGELFF.

This clone was counted only a few times. J is TRBJ2-7 and V is TRBV7-8, with 7 bases identical to TRBD1. The length of the CDR3 is 15 residues. Germline V CDR1 and CDR2: SGHVS, FQNEAQ. V gave up 5 bases and J gave up 5 bases; unmatched junction bases: 12. The CDR3 DNA sequence: TGTGCCAGCAGCGACCTAAGGGGGACAGCCCACGAGCAGTACTTC. Translation: CASSDLRGTAHEQYF.

The chain links TRBV10-3 to TRBJ1-2; 9 positions match TRBD1. This CDR3 spans 13 amino acids. Losses at the gene ends were 5 bases for V and 5 bases for J; bases not matched to a gene: 3. Germline CDR1 is ENHRY and CDR2 is SYGVKD. The DNA of the CDR3 is TGTGCCATCAGTACGGGACAGGGTTATGGCTACACCTTC. This codes for CAISTGQGYGYTF.

The V call is TRBV7-8, the J call TRBJ2-7; 14 nucleotides line up with TRBD2. J gave up 5 bases and V 5 bases, and 5 bases lay outside the gene matches. Germline assignment: CDR1 SGHVS and CDR2 FQNEAQ. The CDR3 covers 15 residues. This CDR3 reads CASSTGLAGGNEQYF. The CDR3 bases are TGTGCCAGCAGCACCGGACTAGCGGGAGGTAACGAGCAGTACTTC.

This sequence joins TRBV9 and TRBJ1-5, with D unclear. V lost 0 bases, J lost 2 bases, and 6 bases lay in between. The CDR3 loop spans 14 amino acids. CDR1 SGDLS and CDR2 YYNGEE come from the germline V gene. CDR3 DNA: TGTGCCAGCAGCGTAGACGTAGGCAATCAGCCCCAGCATTTT. The encoded protein is CASSVDVGNQPQHF.

The V call is TRBV18, the J call TRBJ1-2, with a possible D match to TRBD1 (5 bases). V was shortened by 5 bases and J by 5 bases, with 15 bases between the two germline ends. The CDR3 consists of 14 residues. CDR1 KGHSH and CDR2 LQKENI come from the germline V gene. The CDR3 region has the DNA TGTGCCAGCTCATCTGATGGGGGACGGTATGGCTACACCTTC. This encodes CASSSDGGRYGYTF.

This clone was counted a few times. The rearrangement links TRBV2 to TRBJ2-1; 16 bases are shared with TRBD2. Germline V CDR1 and CDR2: SNHLY, FYNNEI. V dropped 7 bases and J dropped 1; count of bases not matched to a gene: 1. The CDR3 length is 16 residues. This CDR3 reads CASMGLAGGSYNEQFF. The CDR3 DNA reads as TGTGCCAGCATGGGACTAGCGGGAGGGTCCTACAATGAGCAGTTCTTC.

The V gene is TRBV28, the J gene TRBJ1-4; possible D gene TRBD1, 5 bases. CDR1 and CDR2 from the germline V gene are MDHEN and SYDVKM. This CDR3 comprises 17 residues. V lost 3 bases and J lost 3, with 17 bases in between. This CDR3 is CASSFIRDRKPNEKLFF. CDR3 coding DNA: TGTGCCAGCAGTTTTATCCGGGACCGAAAGCCTAATGAAAAACTGTTTTTT.

The chain recombines TRBV19 with TRBJ1-2; 8 nucleotides align to TRBD1. The CDR3 extends over 15 amino acids. Germline CDR1 reads LNHDA; CDR2 reads SQIVND (reference sequence). V lost 9 bases to trimming and J lost 0 bases; unmatched junction nucleotides: 9. The CDR3 DNA reads as TGTGCCAGCAGGCAGGGGGCAGGCTCTAACTATGGCTACACCTTC. Amino acid sequence: CASRQGAGSNYGYTF.

This clone has just one count. This chain connects TRBV7-6 to TRBJ2-7; D is perhaps TRBD2 (6 bases). This CDR3 region has 13 residues. The ends were cut back, 5 bases at V and 3 bases at J, with 11 bases in the middle. Germline V lookup: CDR1 SGHVS, CDR2 FNYEAQ. This CDR3 reads CASSKQEGYEQYF. The CDR3 coding sequence is TGTGCCAGCAGCAAACAGGAGGGCTACGAGCAGTACTTC.

This chain connects TRBV18 to TRBJ2-7, with no clear D. The V gene lost 2 bases and the J gene lost 1 base, with 12 bases spanning the gap. CDR3 size: 15 residues. Per the germline V gene, CDR1 is KGHSH and CDR2 is LQKENI. The CDR3 DNA sequence: TGTGCCAGCTCACCAAAACGGACGGAGTCCTACGAGCAGTACTTC. Amino acids: CASSPKRTESYEQYF. Variable domain in full (rest from reference TRBV18 and TRBJ2-7): NAGVMQNPRHLVRRRGQEARLRCSPMKGHSHVYWYRQLPEEGLKFMVYLQKENIIDESGMPKERFSAEFPKEGPSILRIQQVVRGDSAAYFCASSPKRTESYEQYFGPGTRLTVT.

J is TRBJ2-3 and V is TRBV7-2; the D is unclear. The CDR3 loop spans 14 amino acids. The V gene's germline CDR1 is SGHTA and CDR2 FQGNSA. With 3 bases removed from V and 3 bases from J, the gap between germline ends came to 10 bases. The CDR3 is CASSLGYGTDTQYF. The CDR3, as DNA: TGTGCCAGCAGCTTGGGATACGGGACAGATACGCAGTATTTT.

This clone is judged medium-sized. The sample has other DNA sequences that encode this CDR3 too. V and J are TRBV10-3 and TRBJ1-1; D is unresolved. The CDR3 length is 13 residues. Germline CDR1 is ENHRY and CDR2 is SYGVKD. V was clipped by 8 bases and J by 1 base, with 11 bases between them. The CDR3 reads CAISDVGNTEAFF. DNA of the CDR3: TGTGCCATCTCCGACGTGGGGAACACTGAAGCTTTCTTT.

The chain recombines TRBV6-5 with TRBJ2-7; a possible D gene is TRBD1 (6 bases). Between the trimmed V and J ends, which lost 8 bases and 0 bases, there was a span of 17 bases. CDR3 size: 15 residues. Per germline, CDR1 MNHEY and CDR2 SVGAGI. The CDR3 reads CASQMDSWSSYEQYF. The CDR3 DNA follows: TGTGCCAGCCAAATGGACAGCTGGAGCTCCTACGAGCAGTACTTC.

The chain employs TRBV7-9 and TRBJ2-5; no clear D. Germline V gene data show CDR1 as SEHNR and CDR2 as FQNEAQ (reference sequence). The CDR3 contains 16 residues. Trimming left V 0 bases short and J 4 bases short, with 15 bases between. In DNA form, the CDR3 reads TGTGCCAGCAGCTTAGCGTCGGCAGGTCTGGGAGAGACCCAGTACTTC. This sequence encodes CASSLASAGLGETQYF.

The chain has TRBV19 and TRBJ2-2, with TRBD2 matching 9 bases. The CDR3 extends over 15 amino acids. V shed 1 base, J shed 8 bases, and the junction held 5 bases outside the gene matches. CDR1 is LNHDA and CDR2 is SQIVND in the germline V gene (reference sequence). CDR3 amino acids: CASSIGLAGRGELFF. The CDR3, as DNA: TGTGCCAGTAGTATAGGTCTAGCGGGAAGGGGGGAGCTGTTTTTT.

The rearrangement uses TRBV18 and TRBJ2-4; TRBD1 is a possible D gene (5 bases). Germline V gives CDR1 KGHSH, CDR2 LQKENI. V was clipped by 3 bases and J by 5 bases, with 8 bases between them. The CDR3 extends over 13 amino acids. For the CDR3, the DNA is TGTGCCAGCTCACCCCGACAGCAAAACATTCAGTACTTC. The encoded protein is CASSPRQQNIQYF.

The chain employs TRBV19 and TRBJ1-2, with 7 bases matching TRBD1. Germline CDR1 reads LNHDA; CDR2 reads SQIVND (reference sequence). This CDR3 is built from 16 residues. The ends lost 6 bases at V and 0 bases at J; junction bases unmatched: 10. The CDR3 nucleotides are TGTGCCAGTAGCCATGAGGGGGCGGCGACTAACTATGGCTACACCTTC. As protein: CASSHEGAATNYGYTF.

The chain employs TRBV7-9 and TRBJ2-2; 15 positions agree with TRBD2. V shed 4 bases, J shed 5 bases, and the junction held 8 bases outside the gene matches. The CDR3 has 18 amino acids. Germline CDR1 SEHNR, CDR2 FQNEAQ (reference sequence). The CDR3 region has the DNA TGTGCCAGCAGCTGGGGACTAGCGGGAGGCCCCTTTACCGGGGAGCTGTTTTTT. Its protein product is CASSWGLAGGPFTGELFF.

This clone is labeled as large. The chain links TRBV27 to TRBJ2-1; TRBD2 agrees at 8 bases. Unmatched junction bases numbered 4, after V lost 5 bases and J lost 4 bases. The germline CDR1 and CDR2 sequences are MNHEY and SMNVEV (reference sequence). The CDR3 length is 14 residues. CDR3 sequence: CASSVSGIYNEQFF. In DNA, the CDR3 is TGTGCCAGCAGTGTTAGCGGGATATACAATGAGCAGTTCTTC.

This chain joins TRBV19 and TRBJ1-2; D gene ambiguous. Germline CDR1 reads LNHDA; CDR2 reads SQIVND (reference sequence). Trimming took 7 bases from V and 4 from J, leaving 13 bases between them. The CDR3 is 13 amino acids. The CDR3 sequence: CASTRGGLYGYTF. The CDR3 DNA reads as TGTGCCAGTACCCGAGGAGGGCTCTATGGCTACACCTTC.

J is TRBJ2-7 and V is TRBV28, with 7 bases lining up with TRBD1. J gave up 0 bases and V 7 bases, and 9 bases lay outside the gene matches. This CDR3 is built from 15 residues. The germline gives CDR1 MDHEN, CDR2 SYDVKM. The CDR3 nucleotides read TGTGCCAGCACCCCGAACAGGGGATTCTCCTACGAGCAGTACTTC. It specifies CASTPNRGFSYEQYF.

This clone showed up just once. The V gene is TRBV6-1, the J gene TRBJ2-5; 10 positions agree with TRBD1. The V gene end was trimmed by 10 bases and the J gene end by 4 bases; junction bases not matched to a gene: 12. The CDR3 loop spans 15 amino acids. Germline loops: CDR1 MNHNS, CDR2 SASEGT. CDR3 protein: CATGPGTGARETQYF. DNA of the CDR3: TGTGCCACCGGACCCGGGACAGGGGCCCGAGAGACCCAGTACTTC.

The chain is built from TRBV5-6 and TRBJ2-3, with TRBD2 identical over 11 bases. V lost 3 bases and J lost 0; bases outside the gene matches: 6. Germline-derived CDR1 and CDR2 are SGHDT and YYEEEE. The CDR3 spans 17 residues. CDR3 sequence (DNA): TGTGCCAGCAGCTCCGGGATAGCGGGAGGGAGCACAGATACGCAGTATTTT. Amino acid sequence: CASSSGIAGGSTDTQYF.

The rearrangement links TRBV7-6 to TRBJ2-3, with 7 bases lining up with TRBD1. Per the germline V gene, CDR1 is SGHVS and CDR2 is FNYEAQ. Trimming removed 5 bases from V and 4 bases from J; junction bases left unmatched: 9. The CDR3 is 15 residues long. In DNA, the CDR3 is TGTGCCAGCAGCCCCCGACAGGGAAGCCCAGATACGCAGTATTTT. Encoded protein: CASSPRQGSPDTQYF.

The rearrangement links TRBV7-9 to TRBJ2-7, with D possibly TRBD1 on 6 matching bases. The CDR3 length is 15 residues. Between the trimmed V and J ends, which lost 3 bases and 2 bases, there was a span of 14 bases. From germline, CDR1 is SEHNR and CDR2 FQNEAQ (reference sequence). CDR3 protein: CASSFLGALPYEQYF. The CDR3 DNA sequence: TGTGCCAGCAGCTTTCTGGGGGCGCTTCCCTACGAGCAGTACTTC. The variable domain in full, with the rest retrieved from reference TRBV7-9 and TRBJ2-7, is DTGVSQNPRHKITKRGQNVTFRCDPISEHNRLYWYRQTLGQGPEFLTYFQNEAQLEKSRLLSDRFSAERPKGSFSTLEIQRTEQGDSAMYLCASSFLGALPYEQYFGPGTRLTVT.

V usage is TRBV28 and J usage is TRBJ1-5; 7 nucleotides align to TRBD1. This CDR3 comprises 16 residues. J was trimmed by 0 bases and V by 6 bases; bases with no gene match: 8. Germline lookup yields CDR1 MDHEN and CDR2 SYDVKM. The CDR3 loop is CASSPRQGNSNQPQHF. DNA of the CDR3: TGTGCCAGCAGCCCCCGACAGGGAAATAGCAATCAGCCCCAGCATTTT.

This rearrangement joins TRBV29-1 to TRBJ2-1; D tentatively reads TRBD1 or TRBD2 (5 bases each). The CDR3 loop spans 14 amino acids. Germline V lookup: CDR1 SQVTM, CDR2 ANQGSEA. V was pared by 3 bases and J by 9 bases, with 18 bases between. For the CDR3, the DNA is TGCAGCGTTGATGGCACTAGTAAGGGGAGTGAGCAGTTCTTC. It specifies CSVDGTSKGSEQFF.

V gene TRBV10-3 combines with J gene TRBJ2-3, with 13 bases that match TRBD2. The CDR3 has 15 amino acids. V gave up 6 bases and J gave up 0 bases; unmatched junction bases: 0. Germline V gene sequence: CDR1 ENHRY, CDR2 SYGVKD. CDR3 sequence: CAIRGLAGSTDTQYF. The CDR3 nucleotides read TGTGCCATCAGGGGACTAGCGGGGAGCACAGATACGCAGTATTTT.

Note on this clone: This specimen includes other DNA sequences encoding the same CDR3. V is TRBV9 and J is TRBJ1-2; perhaps TRBD1 as D (6 bases). The germline V and J ends were trimmed by 0 bases and 2 bases, with 11 bases remaining between them. This CDR3 is built from 15 residues. The germline V gene encodes CDR1 SGDLS and CDR2 YYNGEE. CDR3 nucleotides: TGTGCCAGCAGCGTAGGGACAGCATCGAACTATGGCTACACCTTC. Protein: CASSVGTASNYGYTF.